This TCR beta chain was recovered during a study of blood T cell repertoires in COVID-19. About the research overall: Material from acute and convalescent COVID-19 was sourced from the United States, Italy and Spain. The analysed material was cDNA or gDNA that came from T cells, B-cell-depleted T cells, or PBMCs.

After removal of 3 bases from V and 4 bases from J, the junction contained 5 bases not matched to a gene. The V gene's germline CDR1 is SGHTS and CDR2 YDEGEE. This CDR3 has 14 residues. Followed over time, Seattle patients had been enrolled while infection was active. Original data processing: It was from reference gene primer amplification that nucleated cell counts were estimated. Clones were sequenced by immunoSEQ multiplex PCR, and TCRdb holds only the in-frame ones, with some missing. V and J calls and clone size are given by that table; D and trimming were obtained from the DNA. The sample lists about 300,000 clones; over 80% were seen once.

The specimen was peripheral blood. The source of this sequence is a woman in her forties or fifties with COVID-19, enrolled during active disease. The J gene is TRBJ2-3, the V gene TRBV5-8; 7 positions agree with TRBD1. The CDR3 reads CASSSGQVADTQYF. CDR3 in DNA: TGTGCCAGCAGCTCAGGACAGGTTGCAGATACGCAGTATTTT. The complete variable domain, with remaining parts taken from reference TRBV5-8 and TRBJ2-3, reads EAGVTQSPTHLIKTRGQQATLRCSPISGHTSVYWYQQALGLGLQFLLWYDEGEERNRGNFPPRFSGRQFPNYSSELNVNALELEDSALYLCASSSGQVADTQYFGPGTRLTVL.